Below are 11 T cell receptor beta chains sequenced from a single sample in a study of T-cell memory formation after mild COVID-19. Each CDR3 protein is one row after TCRdb ran MiXCR on the 5' RACE reads. The sample consists of about 250,000 distinct CDR3 sequences, under 20% of them appearing once. Sequenced: PBMCs or a T cell subset sorted from them (not recorded which). The receptors shown here come from a man younger than 35 who had mild COVID-19 (a few samples of this study predate the infection). Cell type and time point are not known.

The chain couples TRBV7-6 to TRBJ1-2; D remains unclear. The CDR3 runs to 13 residues. The germline V gene encodes CDR1 SGHVS and CDR2 FNYEAQ. V lost 6 bases to trimming and J lost 4 bases, with 12 bases between them. The CDR3 bases are TGTGCCAGCAGTGAGCATCGGGGCTATGGCTACACCTTC. This translates into CASSEHRGYGYTF.

The chain uses TRBV7-6 and TRBJ2-2; D call uncertain. V was trimmed by 3 bases and J by 2 bases, leaving 10 bases between them. Germline lookup yields CDR1 SGHVS and CDR2 FNYEAQ. There are 15 residues in the CDR3. CDR3 residues: CASSLSRVNTGELFF. The DNA of the CDR3 is TGTGCCAGCAGCTTGAGCCGGGTCAACACCGGGGAGCTGTTTTTT.

This clonotype has just a few counts. V usage is TRBV11-1 and J usage is TRBJ2-3, with TRBD2 matching 7 bases. V lost 9 bases, J lost 2 bases, and 5 bases stayed unmatched. The V gene's germline CDR1 is SGHAT and CDR2 FQDESV (reference sequence). The CDR3 is 13 residues long. The CDR3 DNA is TGTGCCAGTCTAGCGGCTTACACAGATACGCAGTATTTT. This encodes CASLAAYTDTQYF.

This chain joins TRBV7-9 and TRBJ2-6; 9 bases line up with TRBD1. CDR1 is SEHNR, CDR2 FQNEAQ, per germline (reference sequence). The CDR3 runs to 18 residues. Losses at the gene ends were 2 bases for V and 2 bases for J; bases not matched to a gene: 7. CDR3 coding DNA: TGTGCCAGCAGCTTACCCGACACAGGGGGCGCTGGGGCCAACGTCCTGACTTTC. Translation gives CASSLPDTGGAGANVLTF. Full variable domain (rest looked up from reference TRBV7-9 and TRBJ2-6): DTGVSQNPRHKITKRGQNVTFRCDPISEHNRLYWYRQTLGQGPEFLTYFQNEAQLEKSRLLSDRFSAERPKGSFSTLEIQRTEQGDSAMYLCASSLPDTGGAGANVLTFGAGSRLTVL.

This clonotype was found a few times. The chain uses TRBV9 and TRBJ2-3; the D is unclear. V shed 0 bases and J shed 4 bases, with 6 bases lying between them. Germline-derived CDR1 and CDR2 are SGDLS and YYNGEE. The CDR3 runs to 13 residues. The CDR3, as DNA: TGTGCCAGCAGCGTAGGGCCCGCAGATACGCAGTATTTT. The encoded protein is CASSVGPADTQYF.

The table lists this clonotype with a few counts. This rearrangement joins TRBV6-5 to TRBJ2-5; 10 nucleotides match TRBD2. The CDR3 has 15 amino acids. CDR1 is MNHEY and CDR2 is SVGAGI in the germline V gene. The trim removed 3 bases at V and 2 bases at J, leaving 3 bases unmatched. The CDR3 sequence is CASSYGTSAQETQYF. For the CDR3, the DNA is TGTGCCAGCAGTTATGGGACTAGCGCTCAAGAGACCCAGTACTTC.

This clonotype was detected many times. CDR3 coding DNA: TGTGCCAGCAGGGCGCAATCAGATACGCAGTATTTT. This codes for CASRAQSDTQYF. The rearrangement links TRBV7-2 to TRBJ2-3; D gene unclear. CDR3 length equals 12 residues. Germline assignment: CDR1 SGHTA and CDR2 FQGNSA. Trimming took 6 bases from V and 4 from J, leaving 8 bases between them.

The rearrangement joins TRBV11-2 to TRBJ1-5; the D gene is possibly TRBD1 (5 bases). The CDR3 length is 14 residues. Trimming shortened V by 1 base and J by 5 bases, and 9 bases separated the two germline ends. Germline assignment: CDR1 SGHAT and CDR2 FQNNGV. DNA for the CDR3: TGTGCCAGCAGCTTAGGGACACCTGATCAGCCCCAGCATTTT. The encoded protein is CASSLGTPDQPQHF.

This clonotype was counted many times. The chain combines TRBV7-2 with TRBJ2-1; 7 bases map to TRBD1. Germline V CDR1 and CDR2: SGHTA, FQGNSA. The CDR3 sequence is 16 residues long. V lost 2 bases to trimming and J lost 2 bases; unmatched junction nucleotides: 6. CDR3: CASSLTGTAPYNEQFF. CDR3 coding DNA: TGTGCCAGCAGCTTAACCGGGACAGCCCCCTACAATGAGCAGTTCTTC.

This clonotype came up a few times. V and J are TRBV6-5 and TRBJ1-1; no definite D call. Germline assignment: CDR1 MNHEY and CDR2 SVGAGI. Between the trimmed V and J ends, which lost 3 bases and 5 bases, there was a span of 13 bases. The CDR3 extends over 14 amino acids. The CDR3 bases are TGTGCCAGCAGTTATGAGGGTATGAGGACTGAAGCTTTCTTT. Translated: CASSYEGMRTEAFF.

This clonotype was found a few times. The genes are TRBV7-6 and TRBJ2-3; a weak D match, TRBD1 (5 bases). The CDR3 runs to 15 residues. CDR1 and CDR2 (germline): SGHVS, FNYEAQ. Trimming took off 5 bases at V and 1 base at J, with 13 bases between the two ends. The DNA for the CDR3 is TGTGCCAGCAGCCGTCCGACAGATCGCACAGATACGCAGTATTTT. Its protein product is CASSRPTDRTDTQYF. The full variable domain, completed using reference TRBV7-6 and TRBJ2-3, is GAGVSQSPRYKVTKRGQDVALRCDPISGHVSLYWYRQALGQGPEFLTYFNYEAQQDKSGLPNDRFSAERPEGSISTLTIQRTEQRDSAMYRCASSRPTDRTDTQYFGPGTRLTVL.